The 26 T cell receptor beta chains in this list originate from one sample, sequenced in a study of blood T cells in healthy people across ages. A J-beta primer mix and a sample-barcoded 5' primer were used in a second PCR of roughly 7 to 12 cycles. TCRdb used MiXCR to reprocess the 5' RACE reads, holding one entry per CDR3 protein. The repertoire holds hundreds of thousands of distinct CDR3 sequences, with 45% to 65% as singletons. The specimen was blood. Source of these receptors: a man in his sixties in good health.

This clonotype was seen only a few times. V gene TRBV9 combines with J gene TRBJ2-4; no firm D call. The J call may be wrong; the DNA end is better matched by TRBJ2-7. There are 15 residues in the CDR3. CDR1 and CDR2 from the germline V gene are SGDLS and YYNGEE. CDR3 region: CASSPREGSDYEQYF. CDR3 DNA sequence: TGTGCCAGCAGCCCAAGGGAAGGGTCGGACTACGAGCAGTACTTC.

Only one count was recorded for this clonotype. This clone may be a read error of a much larger clone one base away. The chain employs TRBV7-2 and TRBJ2-4; D is unclear. V lost 0 bases to trimming and J lost 0 bases, with 9 bases between them. Germline CDR1 and CDR2: SGHTA and FQGNSA. The CDR3 sequence is 16 residues long. The CDR3 loop is CASSLALRLAKNIQYF. CDR3 nucleotide sequence: TGTGCCAGCAGCTTAGCGCTTAGGCTAGCCAAAAACATTCAGTACTTC.

The genes are TRBV5-1 and TRBJ2-5; 11 bases line up with TRBD2. The trim removed 2 bases at V and 4 bases at J, leaving 7 bases unmatched. This CDR3 contains 16 residues. Looked up from germline, CDR1 is SGHRS and CDR2 is YFSETQ. The DNA of the CDR3 is TGCGCCAGCAGCTTTACTAGCGGGGGTCCCGGAGAGACCCAGTACTTC. Amino acid sequence: CASSFTSGGPGETQYF.

The rearrangement joins TRBV9 to TRBJ2-1, with D tentatively TRBD1 (6 bases). The closer fit of TRBJ2-7 to the DNA end suggests the J call may be wrong. The V gene's germline CDR1 is SGDLS and CDR2 YYNGEE. The CDR3 is 14 amino acids. The CDR3 sequence is CASSAWGPYNEQYF. The CDR3 DNA follows: TGTGCCAGCAGCGCCTGGGGGCCCTACAATGAGCAGTACTTC.

The chain employs TRBV29-1 and TRBJ2-7; possible D gene TRBD1, 5 bases. The V end was cut by 4 bases, the J end by 2 bases, with 9 bases between. The CDR3 loop spans 12 amino acids. Per the germline V gene, CDR1 is SQVTM and CDR2 is ANQGSEA. In DNA, the CDR3 is TGCAGCGTTGTGCAGGGAACCTACGAGCAGTACTTC. Its translation is CSVVQGTYEQYF.

The V call is TRBV18, the J call TRBJ2-1, with 13 positions matching TRBD2. The V gene's germline CDR1 is KGHSH and CDR2 LQKENI. V dropped 2 bases and J dropped 8; count of bases not matched to a gene: 6. The CDR3 runs to 16 residues. The DNA for the CDR3 is TGTGCCAGCTCACCAAGACTAGCGGGGGGAGTTGATGAGCAGTTCTTC. Encoded protein: CASSPRLAGGVDEQFF.

The CDR3 nucleotides are TGCGCCAGCAGCCAAGAACCGTCTAGCGACTACAATGAGCAGTTCTTC. Amino acid sequence: CASSQEPSSDYNEQFF. This chain connects TRBV4-1 to TRBJ2-1, with a tentative D call TRBD2 (6 bases). The germline gives CDR1 MGHRA, CDR2 YSYEKL. Trimming took off 0 bases at V and 3 bases at J, with 12 bases between the two ends. The CDR3 length is 16 residues.

This chain connects TRBV20-1 to TRBJ1-1; no definite D call. Trimming cost V 6 bases and J 0 bases, with 11 bases left between them. The CDR3 is made up of 13 amino acids. The germline V gene has CDR1 DFQATT and CDR2 SNEGSKA (reference sequence). CDR3 residues: CSASPDMNTEAFF. For the CDR3, the DNA is TGCAGTGCCAGCCCAGATATGAACACTGAAGCTTTCTTT.

Only a few counts were recorded for this clonotype. V gene TRBV4-1 combines with J gene TRBJ2-1; tentative D call: TRBD1 (6 bases). This CDR3 comprises 14 residues. Germline-derived CDR1 and CDR2 are MGHRA and YSYEKL. V was shortened by 1 base and J by 5 bases, with 9 bases between the two germline ends. CDR3 region: CASSQGQGNNEQFF. The CDR3 DNA is TGCGCCAGCAGCCAAGGCCAGGGGAACAATGAGCAGTTCTTC.

This clonotype has only a few counts. J is TRBJ2-7 and V is TRBV2; no clear D. The V and J ends lost 4 bases and 0 bases respectively, with 7 bases between them. CDR3 length: 13 residues. CDR1 is SNHLY and CDR2 is FYNNEI in the germline V gene. The CDR3 DNA sequence: TGTGCCAGCAGTGTGAGCCCCTCCTACGAGCAGTACTTC. Amino acid sequence: CASSVSPSYEQYF.

The chain carries TRBV18 and TRBJ2-1, with TRBD1 matching 11 bases. This CDR3 is 15 amino acids long. CDR1 and CDR2 from the germline V gene are KGHSH and LQKENI. The V and J ends lost 4 bases and 6 bases, in that order; junction bases with no gene match: 5. CDR3 bases: TGTGCCAGCTCACAGGGGACAGGGGGACTCAATGAGCAGTTCTTC. Its protein product is CASSQGTGGLNEQFF.

This chain uses TRBV7-9 with TRBJ2-4; TRBD1 or TRBD2 may be the D gene (5 bases each). The V end was cut by 5 bases, the J end by 11 bases, with 16 bases between. Germline lookup yields CDR1 SEHNR and CDR2 FQNEAQ (reference sequence). The CDR3 loop spans 13 amino acids. The CDR3 DNA reads TGTGCCAGCAGCGGAGCCGGGGCCGGGGTTCAGTACTTC. This encodes CASSGAGAGVQYF. The variable domain in full, completed from reference TRBV7-9 and TRBJ2-4, reads DTGVSQNPRHKITKRGQNVTFRCDPISEHNRLYWYRQTLGQGPEFLTYFQNEAQLEKSRLLSDRFSAERPKGSFSTLEIQRTEQGDSAMYLCASSGAGAGVQYFGAGTRLSVL.

In its sample, this clonotype was seen a few times. The chain uses TRBV20-1 and TRBJ2-7; D is possibly TRBD1 (5 bases). Per the germline V gene, CDR1 is DFQATT and CDR2 is SNEGSKA (reference sequence). This CDR3 region has 14 residues. Trimming took off 0 bases at V and 1 base at J, with 10 bases between the two ends. CDR3 DNA: TGCAGTGCTAGAGATCCAGGGAAATCCTACGAGCAGTACTTC. As protein: CSARDPGKSYEQYF.

The rearrangement joins TRBV25-1 to TRBJ2-5; D remains unclear. The CDR3 extends over 14 amino acids. Per the germline V gene, CDR1 is MGHDK and CDR2 is SYGVNS. The V and J ends lost 1 base and 5 bases respectively, with 11 bases between them. The CDR3, as DNA: TGTGCCAGCAGTGAATCAGGTAGCAGGGAGACCCAGTACTTC. Its protein product is CASSESGSRETQYF.

This clonotype appeared a few times. The V call is TRBV7-9, the J call TRBJ2-5, with 11 bases lining up with TRBD2. J gave up 6 bases and V 3 bases, and 12 bases lay outside the gene matches. Germline assignment: CDR1 SEHNR and CDR2 FQNEAQ (reference sequence). The CDR3 sequence is 17 residues long. The CDR3 region has the DNA TGTGCCAGCAGCTTCAGGGGCACTAGCGGGGGACAAAAGACCCAGTACTTC. It translates to CASSFRGTSGGQKTQYF.

This clonotype has only a few counts. The V gene is TRBV12-3 or TRBV12-4, the J gene TRBJ2-5, with D possibly being TRBD2 (5 bases). CDR3 length: 14 residues. The V end was cut by 3 bases, the J end by 5 bases, with 13 bases between. CDR3 loop: CASSLMDGGETQYF. CDR3 in DNA: TGTGCCAGCAGTTTGATGGACGGCGGGGAGACCCAGTACTTC.

This clonotype appeared once. This chain connects TRBV12-3 or TRBV12-4 to TRBJ1-2; 8 bases line up with TRBD1. The CDR3 runs to 17 residues. J was trimmed by 8 bases and V by 3 bases; bases with no gene match: 17. CDR3 loop: CASSLGGGQDESRGYTF. In nucleotides, the CDR3 is TGTGCCAGCAGTTTGGGAGGGGGACAGGACGAATCGAGGGGCTACACCTTC.

This clonotype was recorded only once. This chain connects TRBV5-6 to TRBJ1-6; TRBD1 might be the D (5 bases). The CDR3 covers 13 residues. Germline values: CDR1 SGHDT, CDR2 YYEEEE. V gave up 1 base and J gave up 13 bases, with 12 bases separating them. CDR3 protein: CASSLRGPLPLHF. For the CDR3, the DNA is TGTGCCAGCAGCTTGCGGGGCCCCCTGCCCCTCCACTTT.

The gene calls are TRBV3-1 and TRBJ2-5, with 12 bases fitting TRBD2. The CDR3 is made up of 17 amino acids. V was pared by 0 bases and J by 4 bases, with 6 bases of the junction left unmatched. Per germline, CDR1 LGHDT and CDR2 YNNKEL (reference sequence). CDR3 DNA sequence: TGTGCCAGCAGCCAAGATCGACTAGCGGGGGTCCTAGAGACCCAGTACTTC. Translating it yields CASSQDRLAGVLETQYF.

About this clonotype: This may be a read error, as it is one base from a much larger clone. The rearrangement joins TRBV12-3 or TRBV12-4 to TRBJ2-3; TRBD1 is a possible D gene (6 bases). The CDR3 is 15 amino acids. Deletions cut 7 bases from V and 4 bases from J, with 18 bases between. The CDR3 DNA reads as TGTGCCAGCAAATGGACAAGGGGGATAGCAGATACGCAGTATTTT. As protein: CASKWTRGIADTQYF.

This sequence joins TRBV20-1 and TRBJ2-5; 7 bases fit TRBD2. V lost 0 bases and J lost 7; bases outside the gene matches: 14. This CDR3 contains 16 residues. Germline-derived CDR1 and CDR2 are DFQATT and SNEGSKA (reference sequence). The CDR3 is CSARDMGAGTRGTQYF. CDR3 DNA: TGCAGTGCTAGAGATATGGGAGCGGGGACGAGGGGGACCCAGTACTTC.

The table lists this clonotype with many counts. The chain employs TRBV7-2 and TRBJ2-5; D uncertain. CDR3 length: 13 amino acids. CDR1 and CDR2 from the germline V gene are SGHTA and FQGNSA. Trimming left V 1 base short and J 7 bases short, with 10 bases between. CDR3 sequence: CASSLDPEGTQYF. The CDR3 DNA sequence: TGTGCCAGCAGCTTAGACCCCGAAGGGACCCAGTACTTC.

J is TRBJ2-5 and V is TRBV7-2, with 9 bases lining up with TRBD1. Germline V gene sequence: CDR1 SGHTA, CDR2 FQGNSA. With 5 bases clipped from V and 5 bases from J, the junction kept 9 bases outside the gene matches. This CDR3 comprises 15 residues. The CDR3 nucleotides read TGTGCCAGCAGCCGAGTTACAGGGGGCTCCGAGACCCAGTACTTC. Its translation is CASSRVTGGSETQYF.

The V call is TRBV20-1, the J call TRBJ2-5; TRBD1 matches 7 bases. Germline V gives CDR1 DFQATT, CDR2 SNEGSKA (reference sequence). The CDR3 sequence is 15 residues long. After removal of 3 bases from V and 1 base from J, the junction contained 8 bases not matched to a gene. The CDR3 here is CSASRQGASQETQYF. CDR3 nucleotides: TGCAGTGCTAGTAGACAGGGCGCATCCCAAGAGACCCAGTACTTC.

The V gene is TRBV21-1, the J gene TRBJ2-5; the table calls TRBD2, which could not be checked here. The J call is in doubt because the DNA end fits TRBJ2-7 better. TRBV21-1 is a listed pseudogene. CDR3 size: 15 residues. CDR3 nucleotides: TGTGCCAGCAGCAAGGGCGCGGGGGCCTCCTACGAGCAGTACTTC. Its translation: CASSKGAGASYEQYF.

This clonotype was counted many times. The genes are TRBV7-7 and TRBJ2-7; 8 nucleotides align to TRBD1. V lost 5 bases and J lost 4; bases outside the gene matches: 22. This CDR3 contains 19 residues. Germline CDR1 is SSHAT and CDR2 is FNYEAQ (reference sequence). The DNA for the CDR3 is TGTGCCAGCAGCAAGGCCCGGTCAGCTCGGGACAGGTTTATTTACGAGCAGTACTTC. Protein product: CASSKARSARDRFIYEQYF.